This TCR beta chain was documented in a study of blood T cell repertoires in COVID-19. For the study at large: Some COVID-19 samples were acute and others convalescent; all came from the United States, Italy and Spain.

Trimming took 2 bases from V and 5 from J; bases not matched to a gene: 4. CDR1 and CDR2 (germline): LGHNA, YSLEER. This CDR3 has 14 amino acids. Study processing details: Counts of nucleated cells, estimated from reference gene primer amplification, were obtained. The table came from immunoSEQ multiplex PCR; TCRdb's copy has only in-frame clones and leaves some out. D and trimming were read from the DNA, whereas the V and J calls and clone size are those reported in that table. This sample yields 300,000 or so clones, of which around 83% are seen a single time; roughly 1.1% belongs to the top ten. The chain combines TRBV4-3 with TRBJ2-5, with 8 bases that match TRBD2. The sample comprised peripheral blood. This clonotype was obtained from a woman aged 45 to 65 with acute or convalescent COVID-19. CDR3 amino acids: CASSQSGSQETQYF. The CDR3 nucleotides read TGCGCCAGCAGCCAAAGCGGGAGTCAGGAGACCCAGTACTTC.